These T cell receptor beta chains were read from a single sample in a study of blood T cell repertoires in COVID-19. Clones were sequenced by immunoSEQ multiplex PCR, and TCRdb holds only the in-frame ones, with some missing. The data hold almost 500,000 clones, with roughly nine tenths observed a single time. The sequencing input was PBMCs or T cells enriched from blood (not recorded which). All receptors come from a woman aged 55-75 years who had recovered from COVID-19. Each CDR3 is given with its conserved first and last residue. D genes are given only for firm matches. Expanded clones are given a class, and other clones once, few, many or no size at all.

clone_size j_call v_call d_call cdr3_aa cdr3_nt
- TRBJ2-3 TRBV5-1 TRBD2 CASRRSSGGPKSTDTQYF TGCGCCAGCAGGCGATCTAGCGGGGGGCCGAAGAGCACAGATACGCAGTATTTT
- TRBJ2-2 TRBV4-2 - CASSQDLGGRGTGELFF TGTGCCAGCAGCCAAGATCTCGGGGGGCGGGGCACCGGGGAGCTGTTTTTT
- TRBJ1-1 TRBV5-1 - CASSETAMNTEAFF TGCGCCAGCAGCGAGACAGCCATGAACACTGAAGCTTTCTTT
- TRBJ2-2 TRBV19 - CASGGNTGELFF TGTGCCAGCGGAGGGAACACCGGGGAGCTGTTTTTT
- TRBJ1-1 TRBV27 TRBD1 CASSKRQGAPAFF TGTGCCAGCAGTAAACGACAGGGGGCCCCTGCTTTCTTT
- TRBJ1-1 TRBV29-1 - CSVERATEAFF TGCAGCGTTGAGAGGGCTACTGAAGCTTTCTTT
- TRBJ2-3 TRBV7-9 TRBD2 CASSRGLAGLTSTDTQYF TGTGCCAGCAGCCGCGGACTAGCGGGGCTAACTAGCACAGATACGCAGTATTTT
few TRBJ2-1 TRBV7-2 TRBD2 CASSPSGGEVWFF TGTGCCAGCAGCCCTAGCGGGGGGGAGGTTTGGTTCTTC
few TRBJ1-1 TRBV10-3 - CAISGAGLRNTEAFF TGTGCCATCAGTGGGGCAGGGCTAAGGAACACTGAAGCTTTCTTT
few TRBJ2-2 TRBV6-5 TRBD1 CAFRGSGTGELFF TGTGCCTTCAGGGGGAGTGGAACCGGGGAGCTGTTTTTT
- TRBJ1-1 TRBV5-4 - CASSLEPSTEAFF TGTGCCAGCAGCTTGGAACCGAGCACTGAAGCTTTCTTT
- TRBJ2-5 TRBV30 - CAWSATGGTQYF TGTGCCTGGAGTGCAACTGGGGGCACCCAGTACTTC
- TRBJ1-3 TRBV6-5 - CASSYSGDRGNTIYF TGTGCCAGCAGTTACTCGGGTGACAGGGGAAACACCATATATTTT
- TRBJ2-3 TRBV30 TRBD1 CAWSSKQGAGDTQYF TGTGCCTGGAGTTCAAAACAGGGGGCCGGAGATACGCAGTATTTT
- TRBJ1-4 TRBV5-4 TRBD1 CASSVDREREKLFF TGTGCCAGCAGCGTGGACAGGGAGAGGGAAAAACTGTTTTTT
once TRBJ2-3 TRBV5-1 - CASSRLEGDTHTQYF TGCGCCAGCAGCCGCCTGGAAGGGGACACGCATACGCAGTATTTT
- TRBJ2-2 TRBV6-6 - CASSLQGGELFF TGTGCCAGCAGCCTACAGGGCGGGGAGCTGTTTTTT
once TRBJ2-1 TRBV5-1 TRBD1 CASSLGTGQGSDEQFF TGCGCCAGCAGCCTCGGGACGGGACAGGGTTCGGATGAGCAGTTCTTC
- TRBJ2-5 TRBV10-3 TRBD1 CAIGRPTGDETQYF TGTGCCATCGGTAGGCCAACAGGGGACGAGACCCAGTACTTC
- TRBJ1-5 TRBV6-1 TRBD1 CASSERTGISHF TGTGCCAGCAGTGAAAGGACAGGGATTTCGCATTTT
- TRBJ1-4 TRBV25-1 TRBD1 CASSDDRAGEKLFF TGTGCCAGCAGTGACGACAGGGCAGGGGAAAAACTGTTTTTT
few TRBJ1-2 TRBV2 - CASSGGSGGYGYTF TGTGCCAGCAGTGGAGGAAGTGGAGGCTATGGCTACACCTTC
- TRBJ2-7 TRBV14 TRBD1 CASSQDQPGQGLGEQYF TGTGCCAGCAGCCAAGATCAGCCGGGACAGGGATTGGGGGAGCAGTACTTC
- TRBJ1-6 TRBV2 - CASSDTRRNSPLHF TGTGCCAGCAGCGATACGAGGAGGAATTCACCCCTCCACTTT
- TRBJ2-1 TRBV6-5 TRBD2 CASSYSFLAGNNEQFF TGTGCCAGCAGTTACTCATTCTTAGCGGGGAACAATGAGCAGTTCTTC
once TRBJ2-2 TRBV24-1 - CATSLGVDTGELFF TGTGCCACCAGTTTAGGGGTGGACACCGGGGAGCTGTTTTTT
once TRBJ1-1 TRBV11-2 - CASSLVSRNTEAFF TGTGCCAGCAGCTTAGTATCCAGGAACACTGAAGCTTTCTTT
- TRBJ1-3 TRBV7-9 - CASSFRGQISGNTIYF TGTGCCAGCAGCTTCAGGGGTCAGATCTCTGGAAACACCATATATTTT
- TRBJ1-1 TRBV5-1 - CASSFQGTNTEAFF TGCGCCAGCAGCTTCCAGGGGACGAACACTGAAGCTTTCTTT
- TRBJ2-5 TRBV6-5 TRBD2 CASKGEGLAEETQYF TGTGCCAGCAAAGGAGAGGGACTAGCGGAAGAGACCCAGTACTTC
- TRBJ2-3 TRBV9 TRBD1 CASSVGGTVNPPNTQYF TGTGCCAGCAGCGTAGGGGGGACAGTCAACCCACCTAATACGCAGTATTTT
- TRBJ2-3 TRBV10-1 TRBD2 CASSAGRTSTDTQYF TGCGCCAGCAGCGCCGGGAGGACTAGCACAGATACGCAGTATTTT
- TRBJ1-1 TRBV30 - CAWSVGAGPLVTEAFF TGTGCCTGGAGTGTAGGGGCAGGTCCCCTGGTCACTGAAGCTTTCTTT
few TRBJ1-4 TRBV28 - CASSLPGKNEKLFF TGTGCCAGCAGTTTACCAGGGAAGAATGAAAAACTGTTTTTT
- TRBJ2-2 TRBV2 TRBD2 CASSEGLAGAGELFF TGTGCCAGCAGTGAGGGTCTAGCGGGAGCCGGGGAGCTGTTTTTT
- TRBJ2-7 TRBV4-1 TRBD1 CASSPRQGAPYEQYF TGCGCCAGCAGCCCCCGACAGGGTGCCCCCTACGAGCAGTACTTC
- TRBJ1-5 TRBV6-1 TRBD1 CASSQDPGTGHQPQHF TGTGCCAGCAGTCAAGACCCCGGGACAGGTCATCAGCCCCAGCATTTT
- TRBJ2-1 TRBV10-3 TRBD2 CAISVTSGGANEQFF TGTGCCATCAGTGTTACTAGCGGGGGGGCAAATGAGCAGTTCTTC
few TRBJ1-2 TRBV30 TRBD1 CAWSAGTGATYGYTF TGTGCCTGGAGTGCCGGGACAGGGGCTACCTATGGCTACACCTTC
- TRBJ2-1 TRBV30 - CAWSPPTGLTFGGSEQFF TGTGCCTGGAGTCCTCCAACCGGACTGACTTTCGGTGGGAGTGAGCAGTTCTTC
- TRBJ1-1 TRBV10-2 TRBD1 CASIMIQGAGTEAFF TGCGCCAGCATTATGATACAGGGGGCAGGAACTGAAGCTTTCTTT
- TRBJ1-5 TRBV3-1/TRBV3-2 - CASSDGGGNQPQHF TGTGCCAGCAGCGACGGGGGGGGCAATCAGCCCCAGCATTTT
- TRBJ1-3 TRBV28 - CASSLPRGAGNTIYF TGTGCCAGCAGCCTCCCACGGGGGGCTGGAAACACCATATATTTT
once TRBJ2-5 TRBV7-2 - CASSLWSGPQETQYF TGTGCCAGCAGCTTATGGTCAGGGCCTCAAGAGACCCAGTACTTC
- TRBJ1-2 TRBV4-1 - CASSPRDSYGYTF TGCGCCAGCAGCCCCAGGGACTCCTATGGCTACACCTTC
- TRBJ1-5 TRBV27 - CASSFGRNQPQHF TGTGCCAGCAGTTTCGGTCGCAATCAGCCCCAGCATTTT
- TRBJ2-1 TRBV3-1/TRBV3-2 TRBD2 CASSQPGGRNEQFF TGTGCCAGCAGCCAACCGGGGGGGCGGAATGAGCAGTTCTTC